One sample yielded the 14 T cell receptor beta chains listed below, sequenced in a study of cytomegalovirus exposure and HLA in healthy donors. The PCR ran on 60 Vbeta and 13 Jbeta primers. The table came from immunoSEQ multiplex PCR; TCRdb's copy has only in-frame clones and leaves some out. This sample carries approximately 100,000 clones, 65% to 80% of them seen once, and the ten largest clones take just under 4%. Sequencing input: PBMCs. The receptors were gathered from a woman aged 45-65 years in good health and CMV-seropositive.

The chain uses TRBV7-9 and TRBJ2-1; the match to TRBD2 covers 7 bases. The CDR3 consists of 14 residues. The germline CDR1 and CDR2 sequences are SEHNR and FQNEAQ (reference sequence). J lost 8 bases, V lost 3 bases, and 7 bases had no gene match. The CDR3 bases are TGTGCCAGCAGCTTTGGGGCGGGGGTTGATGAGCAGTTCTTC. It translates to CASSFGAGVDEQFF. Using reference TRBV7-9 and TRBJ2-1 for the parts outside the CDR3, the full variable domain is DTGVSQNPRHKITKRGQNVTFRCDPISEHNRLYWYRQTLGQGPEFLTYFQNEAQLEKSRLLSDRFSAERPKGSFSTLEIQRTEQGDSAMYLCASSFGAGVDEQFFGPGTRLTVL.

J is TRBJ1-5 and V is TRBV7-8, with a weak D call TRBD1 (6 bases). Trimming cost V 1 base and J 3 bases, with 10 bases left between them. The CDR3 loop spans 15 amino acids. Germline V gene sequence: CDR1 SGHVS, CDR2 FQNEAQ. Here the CDR3 DNA reads TGTGCCAGCAGCTTAGACAGGGCGAACAATCAGCCCCAGCATTTT. Translation: CASSLDRANNQPQHF.

The chain couples TRBV6-5 to TRBJ2-5; TRBD2 is a possible D gene (5 bases). This CDR3 is 14 amino acids long. The germline CDR1 and CDR2 sequences are MNHEY and SVGAGI. Trimming stripped 7 bases from V and 1 base from J, with 13 bases between. CDR3 sequence (DNA): TGTGCCAGCACCCAAGCGGCGGTCCAAGAGACCCAGTACTTC. Amino acids: CASTQAAVQETQYF.

A single count supports this clone. The chain couples TRBV6-1 to TRBJ1-6, with TRBD1 identical over 8 bases. CDR1 MNHNS and CDR2 SASEGT come from the germline V gene. The CDR3 sequence is 15 residues long. V was pared by 5 bases and J by 5 bases, with 5 bases of the junction left unmatched. CDR3 residues: CASSRQGKDNSPLHF. CDR3 DNA: TGTGCCAGCAGTAGACAGGGGAAAGATAATTCACCCCTCCACTTT.

CDR3: CASSLWSDRAGELFF. The DNA of the CDR3 is TGTGCCAGCAGCTTATGGTCGGACAGGGCCGGGGAGCTGTTTTTT. V gene TRBV7-9 combines with J gene TRBJ2-2; TRBD1 agrees at 8 bases. CDR3 length: 15 residues. Germline V gene sequence: CDR1 SEHNR, CDR2 FQNEAQ (reference sequence). V lost 2 bases, J lost 6 bases, and 5 bases stayed unmatched. Supplemented by reference TRBV7-9 and TRBJ2-2, the full variable domain reads DTGVSQNPRHKITKRGQNVTFRCDPISEHNRLYWYRQTLGQGPEFLTYFQNEAQLEKSRLLSDRFSAERPKGSFSTLEIQRTEQGDSAMYLCASSLWSDRAGELFFGEGSRLTVL.

This chain uses TRBV6-1 with TRBJ1-5, with D perhaps TRBD1 (6 bases). This CDR3 is built from 14 residues. Looked up from germline, CDR1 is MNHNS and CDR2 is SASEGT. With 3 bases removed from V and 7 bases from J, the gap between germline ends came to 13 bases. The CDR3 coding sequence is TGTGCCAGCAGTGACCCGAGGGGGGGACAGCCCCAGCATTTT. Protein sequence: CASSDPRGGQPQHF.

CDR3 bases: TGCGCCAGCAGCTTGGAAGGGACAGCCTTCCAAGAGACCCAGTACTTC. Its translation: CASSLEGTAFQETQYF. This chain connects TRBV5-1 to TRBJ2-5; TRBD1 matches 7 bases. Germline CDR1 reads SGHRS; CDR2 reads YFSETQ. This CDR3 is 16 amino acids long. V was clipped by 0 bases and J by 1 base; unmatched bases: 6. Supplemented by reference TRBV5-1 and TRBJ2-5, the full variable domain reads KAGVTQTPRYLIKTRGQQVTLSCSPISGHRSVSWYQQTPGQGLQFLFEYFSETQRNKGNFPGRFSGRQFSNSRSEMNVSTLELGDSALYLCASSLEGTAFQETQYFGPGTRLLVL.

The rearrangement links TRBV19 to TRBJ1-4; no reliable D call. This CDR3 spans 18 amino acids. Germline V lookup: CDR1 LNHDA, CDR2 SQIVND (reference sequence). V gave up 1 base and J gave up 2 bases, with 17 bases separating them. CDR3 bases: TGTGCCAGTAGTATAGGTTATAGACCCTGGGAGACTAATGAAAAACTGTTTTTT. This sequence encodes CASSIGYRPWETNEKLFF. The entire variable domain, with the rest obtained from reference TRBV19 and TRBJ1-4, is as follows: DGGITQSPKYLFRKEGQNVTLSCEQNLNHDAMYWYRQDPGQGLRLIYYSQIVNDFQKGDIAEGYSVSREKKESFPLTVTSAQKNPTAFYLCASSIGYRPWETNEKLFFGSGTQLSVL.

V is TRBV15 and J is TRBJ2-2; 8 bases match TRBD2. The CDR3 consists of 18 residues. V was pared by 1 base and J by 5 bases, with 12 bases of the junction left unmatched. CDR1 LNHNV and CDR2 YYDKDF come from the germline V gene (reference sequence). The CDR3 nucleotides read TGTGCCACCAGCAGAGTGGAAGGCGGGAGGTGGCTTACCGGGGAGCTGTTTTTT. It translates to CATSRVEGGRWLTGELFF. Full variable domain (missing parts from reference TRBV15 and TRBJ2-2): DAMVIQNPRYQVTQFGKPVTLSCSQTLNHNVMYWYQQKSSQAPKLLFHYYDKDFNNEADTPDNFQSRRPNTSFCFLDIRSPGLGDTAMYLCATSRVEGGRWLTGELFFGEGSRLTVL.

The chain couples TRBV6-5 to TRBJ1-5, with 8 bases that match TRBD1. The V and J ends lost 10 bases and 5 bases, in that order; junction bases with no gene match: 10. This CDR3 contains 14 residues. The germline V gene has CDR1 MNHEY and CDR2 SVGAGI. The CDR3 here is CATGITGGDQPQHF. The CDR3 coding sequence is TGTGCCACCGGTATAACAGGGGGAGATCAGCCCCAGCATTTT.

This chain links TRBV6-6 with TRBJ2-3; D may be TRBD1 (6 bases). CDR1 is MNHNY and CDR2 is SVGAGI in the germline V gene (reference sequence). Trimming removed 7 bases from V and 2 bases from J, with 13 bases in between. CDR3 length: 14 residues. CDR3 sequence reads: CASTTGFPTDTQYF. Here the CDR3 DNA reads TGTGCCAGCACCACAGGGTTCCCCACAGATACGCAGTATTTT.

The rearrangement links TRBV27 to TRBJ1-3; tentative D call: TRBD1 (5 bases). The CDR3 covers 15 residues. Per germline, CDR1 MNHEY and CDR2 SMNVEV (reference sequence). The V end was cut by 2 bases, the J end by 3 bases, with 11 bases between. CDR3 bases: TGTGCCAGCAGTTTAGAGGGGCGGGGTGGAAACACCATATATTTT. It translates to CASSLEGRGGNTIYF.

This clone was counted between two and nine times. This chain links TRBV19 with TRBJ1-2; no clear D gene. CDR3 length: 15 amino acids. Germline V gene lookup returns CDR1 LNHDA and CDR2 SQIVND (reference sequence). V lost 5 bases and J lost 0, with 13 bases in between. The CDR3 DNA follows: TGTGCCAGTAGTCCCTCGGGTTTAGCTAACTATGGCTACACCTTC. This translates into CASSPSGLANYGYTF.

Only a few counts were recorded for this clone. The V gene is TRBV27, the J gene TRBJ2-2; D call uncertain. Trimming stripped 4 bases from V and 1 base from J, with 4 bases between. CDR1 is MNHEY and CDR2 is SMNVEV in the germline V gene (reference sequence). This CDR3 has 13 residues. In nucleotides, the CDR3 is TGTGCCAGCAGTTCGGGGAACACCGGGGAGCTGTTTTTT. It is translated as CASSSGNTGELFF.